This T cell receptor (beta chain) was sequenced for a study of human T cells and chemical hapten exposure. Study overall: Skin on the upper inner arm, about 2 cm by about 2 cm in size, was sensitized with 2% DPC. Notes on the study in general: Counts of expanded TCRs at PT1 were positively correlated with patch test score.

This clonotype was counted at least ten times. Its specificity is unknown. Specified time point: patch test 2, 6 weeks after DPC sensitization. Treatment specified: therapeutic diphenylcyclopropenone sensitization with weekly scalp DPC. Blood draws came first, before each patch test. Sample donors consisted of patients with alopecia, aged 18 to 70 years, who were suitable for DPC. TCRdb passed the RACE reads through MiXCR, listing each CDR3 protein once. Of 65,000 to 90,000 distinct CDR3 sequences listed, approximately 7% were seen once; the top ten hold 1% to 1.5%. V lost 5 bases and J lost 6; bases outside the gene matches: 8. The CDR3 covers 15 residues.

The specimen was whole blood, collected in connection with sensitization to the hapten diphenylcyclopropenone (DPC). The receptor's source is a woman in her thirties with alopecia areata. Some clones in this sample may be carry-over from other donors' samples. This chain connects TRBV12-3 or TRBV12-4 to TRBJ1-5; TRBD1 matches 9 bases. CDR3 sequence (DNA): TGTGCCAGCAGTCCAGGAGACAGGGGGATTCAGCCCCAGCATTTT. It codes for CASSPGDRGIQPQHF.